This T cell receptor (beta chain) was recovered during a study of blood T cell repertoires in COVID-19. Study at large: Sites in the United States, Italy and Spain provided acute and convalescent COVID-19 samples. PBMCs, B-cell-depleted T cells, or T cells were the source of the cDNA or gDNA that made up the material.

This clone has just one count. Germline V gene lookup returns CDR1 SGDLS and CDR2 YYNGEE. The CDR3 runs 14 residues. Trimming left V 0 bases short and J 4 bases short, with 10 bases between. Original handling: Nucleated cell number was recorded as an estimate derived from reference gene primer amplification. Profiled with immunoSEQ multiplex PCR; TCRdb holds only in-frame clones, not every one. That table supplies the V and J calls and clone size; D and trimming were determined from the DNA. The data hold 50,000 to 65,000 clones, with 91% observed a single time. The origin of this receptor is a woman aged 55-69 years with active or convalescent COVID-19. Specimen: peripheral blood. The gene calls are TRBV9 and TRBJ1-2; D not certain. CDR3 sequence: CASSVDGVLYGYTF. DNA for the CDR3: TGTGCCAGCAGCGTAGACGGGGTCCTCTATGGCTACACCTTC.